These 18 T cell receptor beta chains originate from one sample sequenced in a study of PD-1 and CTLA-4 blockade in melanoma. Method: immunoSEQ multiplex PCR; TCRdb's copy keeps in-frame clones and lacks some. The table has 20,000 to 25,000 clones, around 89% seen once; the top ten hold 7.8%. The sequences come from CD8+ T cells from peripheral blood, collected before anti-PD-1 treatment. Every receptor here comes from a human donor with melanoma.

This rearrangement joins TRBV5-6 to TRBJ2-1; D gene uncertain. The CDR3 sequence is 14 residues long. V was clipped by 2 bases and J by 5 bases, with 11 bases between them. Germline V gene sequence: CDR1 SGHDT, CDR2 YYEEEE. CDR3 sequence (DNA): TGTGCCAGCAGCTTTTCGAGGTTGGACAATGAGCAGTTCTTC. It codes for CASSFSRLDNEQFF.

The chain couples TRBV4-1 to TRBJ2-3, with unresolved D. There are 12 residues in the CDR3. V was pared by 4 bases and J by 4 bases, with 6 bases between. Looked up from germline, CDR1 is MGHRA and CDR2 is YSYEKL. The CDR3 is CASSPRADTQYF. The CDR3 DNA reads as TGCGCCAGCAGCCCTAGGGCAGATACGCAGTATTTT.

The chain links TRBV2 to TRBJ1-3; perhaps TRBD1 as D (6 bases). Germline V lookup: CDR1 SNHLY, CDR2 FYNNEI. Trimming cost V 7 bases and J 0 bases, with 16 bases left between them. This CDR3 has 16 amino acids. In DNA form, the CDR3 reads TGTGCCAGCAATCTGGACAGTTTAAGCTCTGGAAACACCATATATTTT. Encoded protein: CASNLDSLSSGNTIYF.

The chain carries TRBV30 and TRBJ1-2, with D unresolved. The CDR3 length is 10 residues. V dropped 5 bases and J dropped 8 bases, with 9 bases sitting between them. Germline assignment: CDR1 GTSNPN and CDR2 SVGIG (reference sequence). The CDR3 sequence is CAWELGGYTF. The CDR3 DNA reads as TGTGCCTGGGAGTTAGGAGGCTACACCTTC.

The V call is TRBV28, the J call TRBJ2-1; 7 nucleotides match TRBD2. The CDR3 has 14 amino acids. The germline gives CDR1 MDHEN, CDR2 SYDVKM. V lost 8 bases, J lost 3 bases, and 7 bases stayed unmatched. This CDR3 reads CASWEGLDYNEQFF. The CDR3 nucleotides are TGTGCCAGCTGGGAGGGGCTGGACTACAATGAGCAGTTCTTC.

This rearrangement joins TRBV10-3 to TRBJ1-2, with 10 bases identical to TRBD1. The trim removed 3 bases at V and 3 bases at J, leaving 4 bases unmatched. Per the germline V gene, CDR1 is ENHRY and CDR2 is SYGVKD. This CDR3 has 15 residues. The chain's CDR3 is CAISDSDRGYYGYTF. For the CDR3, the DNA is TGTGCCATCAGTGACTCGGACAGGGGGTACTATGGCTACACCTTC.

The genes are TRBV11-2 and TRBJ2-7; D is possibly TRBD1 (7 bases). CDR3 length: 16 amino acids. Germline values: CDR1 SGHAT, CDR2 FQNNGV. Trimming shortened V by 6 bases and J by 0 bases, and 18 bases separated the two germline ends. Here the CDR3 DNA reads TGTGCCAGCAGTCCACCGGCGGGACAGTACTCCTACGAGCAGTACTTC. The encoded protein is CASSPPAGQYSYEQYF.

The rearrangement uses TRBV19 and TRBJ1-1; D is possibly TRBD1 (5 bases). Germline loops: CDR1 LNHDA, CDR2 SQIVND (reference sequence). The CDR3 spans 12 residues. The V end was cut by 5 bases, the J end by 4 bases, with 8 bases between. The CDR3 loop reads CASSFRGTEAFF. The DNA for the CDR3 is TGTGCCAGTAGTTTTAGGGGCACTGAAGCTTTCTTT.

The V call is TRBV5-4, the J call TRBJ2-7; tentatively, D is TRBD2 (6 bases). The V end lost 2 bases, the J end lost 1 base, and 7 bases lay between the germline ends. CDR1 is SGHNT, CDR2 YYREEE, per germline (reference sequence). The CDR3 contains 13 residues. The CDR3 coding sequence is TGTGCCAGCAGCTTAGCGGGTTCCTACGAGCAGTACTTC. As protein: CASSLAGSYEQYF.

This clone has a single count. J is TRBJ2-3 and V is TRBV10-3, with D possibly TRBD1 on 5 matching bases. CDR3 length equals 12 residues. V shed 10 bases and J shed 3 bases, with 11 bases lying between them. The germline CDR1 and CDR2 sequences are ENHRY and SYGVKD. DNA of the CDR3: TGTGCCACCATAGGGGTGACAGATACGCAGTATTTT. It is translated as CATIGVTDTQYF.

This chain uses TRBV13 with TRBJ2-1; TRBD2 matches at 12 bases. With 4 bases clipped from V and 9 bases from J, the junction kept 4 bases outside the gene matches. The CDR3 is 14 amino acids. Germline V gene lookup returns CDR1 PRHDT and CDR2 FYEKMQ (reference sequence). CDR3 in amino acids: CASSSMTSGGEQFF. The DNA of the CDR3 is TGTGCCAGCAGCTCCATGACTAGCGGGGGTGAGCAGTTCTTC.

The V call is TRBV6-4, the J call TRBJ2-3, with D uncertain. Germline assignment: CDR1 MRHNA and CDR2 SNTAGT. CDR3 length equals 15 residues. V lost 3 bases and J lost 7, with 17 bases in between. The CDR3 reads CASSENEAPANTQYF. The DNA of the CDR3 is TGTGCCAGCAGTGAAAACGAGGCCCCAGCAAATACGCAGTATTTT.

This sequence joins TRBV5-1 and TRBJ2-1; 11 bases agree with TRBD2. V shed 0 bases and J 7 bases; nucleotides not matched to a gene: 9. The CDR3 is 17 amino acids. Germline-derived CDR1 and CDR2 are SGHRS and YFSETQ. CDR3 sequence (DNA): TGCGCCAGCAGCTTGGCCGCTAGCGGGGGGTTTAGAAATGAGCAGTTCTTC. Translated: CASSLAASGGFRNEQFF.

This clone was detected once. The rearrangement links TRBV28 to TRBJ1-1; D remains unclear. Germline V gene lookup returns CDR1 MDHEN and CDR2 SYDVKM. Trimming pared 7 bases from V and 1 base from J, leaving 4 bases between. The CDR3 extends over 11 amino acids. The CDR3 is CASTENTEAFF. CDR3 DNA sequence: TGTGCCAGCACAGAGAACACTGAAGCTTTCTTT.

The chain recombines TRBV28 with TRBJ1-1; D not resolved. The CDR3 sequence is 14 residues long. Germline CDR1 MDHEN, CDR2 SYDVKM. Deletions cut 2 bases from V and 1 base from J, with 8 bases between. CDR3 loop: CASSLTLTNTEAFF. The CDR3 DNA reads TGTGCCAGCAGTTTAACACTTACGAACACTGAAGCTTTCTTT. Full variable domain (outside the CDR3, taken from reference TRBV28 and TRBJ1-1): DVKVTQSSRYLVKRTGEKVFLECVQDMDHENMFWYRQDPGLGLRLIYFSYDVKMKEKGDIPEGYSVSREKKERFSLILESASTNQTSMYLCASSLTLTNTEAFFGQGTRLTVV.

This chain uses TRBV6-5 with TRBJ1-1; D gene uncertain. The CDR3 spans 14 residues. CDR1 and CDR2 (germline): MNHEY, SVGAGI. Trimming cost V 6 bases and J 5 bases, with 16 bases left between them. CDR3 sequence reads: CASSSYGVRTEAFF. Here the CDR3 DNA reads TGTGCCAGCAGCTCTTACGGGGTGAGGACTGAAGCTTTCTTT.

The chain recombines TRBV28 with TRBJ2-7, with 14 positions matching TRBD2. Germline CDR1 MDHEN, CDR2 SYDVKM. This CDR3 is 21 amino acids long. Trimming at V came to 2 bases and at J to 4 bases, leaving 19 bases not matched to a gene. The DNA for the CDR3 is TGTGCCAGCAGTTTACCTACCCCCTCCCCGACTAGCGGGGGGGCTCGGTACGAGCAGTACTTC. Its translation: CASSLPTPSPTSGGARYEQYF.

V is TRBV28 and J is TRBJ2-1; a weak D match, TRBD2 (6 bases). V lost 6 bases, J lost 5 bases, and 20 bases lay in between. Germline V gives CDR1 MDHEN, CDR2 SYDVKM. The CDR3 runs 16 residues. CDR3 sequence reads: CASSPYPGLLHNEQFF. The CDR3 DNA is TGTGCCAGCAGCCCCTACCCGGGACTCCTCCACAATGAGCAGTTCTTC.